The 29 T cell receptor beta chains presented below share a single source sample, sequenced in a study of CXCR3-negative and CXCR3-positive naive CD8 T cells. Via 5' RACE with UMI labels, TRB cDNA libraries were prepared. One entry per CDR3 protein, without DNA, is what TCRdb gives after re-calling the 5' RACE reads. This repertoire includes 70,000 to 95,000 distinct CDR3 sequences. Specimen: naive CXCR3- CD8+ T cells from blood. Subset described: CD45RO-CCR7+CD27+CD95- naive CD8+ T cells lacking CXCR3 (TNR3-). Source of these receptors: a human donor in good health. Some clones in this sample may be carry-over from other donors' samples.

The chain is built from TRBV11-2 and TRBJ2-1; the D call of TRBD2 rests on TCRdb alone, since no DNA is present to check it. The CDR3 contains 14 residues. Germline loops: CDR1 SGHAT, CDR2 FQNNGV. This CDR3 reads CASSFILADNEQFF.

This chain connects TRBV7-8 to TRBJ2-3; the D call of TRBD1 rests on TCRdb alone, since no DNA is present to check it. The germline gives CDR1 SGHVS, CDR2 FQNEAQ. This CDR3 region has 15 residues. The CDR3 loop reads CASSHEDRVTDTQYF.

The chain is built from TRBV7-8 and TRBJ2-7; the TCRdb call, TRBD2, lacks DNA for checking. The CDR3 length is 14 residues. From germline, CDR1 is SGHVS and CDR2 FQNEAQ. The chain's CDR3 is CASSDYREIYEQYF.

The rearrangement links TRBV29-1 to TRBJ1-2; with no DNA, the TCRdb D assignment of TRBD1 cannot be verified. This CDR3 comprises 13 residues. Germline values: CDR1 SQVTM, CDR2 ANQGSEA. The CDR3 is CSVEATGIGGYTF.

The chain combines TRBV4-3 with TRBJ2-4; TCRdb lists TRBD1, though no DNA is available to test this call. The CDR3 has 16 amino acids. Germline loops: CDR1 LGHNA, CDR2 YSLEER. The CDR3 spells CASSQESTGAENIQYF.

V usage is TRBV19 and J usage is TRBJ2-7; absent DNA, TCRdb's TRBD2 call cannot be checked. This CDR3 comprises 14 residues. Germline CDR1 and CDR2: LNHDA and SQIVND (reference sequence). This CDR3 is CATQERRWTYEQYF.

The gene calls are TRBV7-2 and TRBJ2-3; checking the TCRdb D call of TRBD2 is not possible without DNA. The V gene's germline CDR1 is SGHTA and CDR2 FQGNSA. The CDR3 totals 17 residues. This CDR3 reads CASSLDRREAVTDTQYF. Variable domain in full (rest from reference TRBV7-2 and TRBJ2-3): GAGVSQSPSNKVTEKGKDVELRCDPISGHTALYWYRQSLGQGLEFLIYFQGNSAPDKSGLPSDRFSAERTGGSVSTLTIQRTQQEDSAVYLCASSLDRREAVTDTQYFGPGTRLTVL.

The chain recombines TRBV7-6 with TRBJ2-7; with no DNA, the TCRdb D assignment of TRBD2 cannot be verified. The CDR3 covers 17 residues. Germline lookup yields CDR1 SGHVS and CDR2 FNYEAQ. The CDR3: CASSLAFQPSGFYELYF.

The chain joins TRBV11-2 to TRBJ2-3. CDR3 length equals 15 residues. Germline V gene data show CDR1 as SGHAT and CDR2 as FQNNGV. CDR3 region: CASSLASTSTDTQYF. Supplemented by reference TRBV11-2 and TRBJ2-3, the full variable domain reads EAGVAQSPRYKIIEKRQSVAFWCNPISGHATLYWYQQILGQGPKLLIQFQNNGVVDDSQLPKDRFSAERLKGVDSTLKIQPAKLEDSAVYLCASSLASTSTDTQYFGPGTRLTVL.

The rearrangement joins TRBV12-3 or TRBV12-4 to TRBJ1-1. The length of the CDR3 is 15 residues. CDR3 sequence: CASSSDRDQNTEAFF.

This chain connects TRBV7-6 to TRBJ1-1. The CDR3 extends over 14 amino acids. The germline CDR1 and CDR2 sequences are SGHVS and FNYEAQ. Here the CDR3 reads CASSLSGTNTEAFF.

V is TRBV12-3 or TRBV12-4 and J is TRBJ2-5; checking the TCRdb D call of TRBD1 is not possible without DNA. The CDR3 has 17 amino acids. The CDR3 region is CASSPRGLSHRKETQYF.

This CDR3 reads CASSDTYYEQYF. The chain employs TRBV6-1 and TRBJ2-7. CDR1 is MNHNS and CDR2 is SASEGT in the germline V gene. The CDR3 totals 12 residues.

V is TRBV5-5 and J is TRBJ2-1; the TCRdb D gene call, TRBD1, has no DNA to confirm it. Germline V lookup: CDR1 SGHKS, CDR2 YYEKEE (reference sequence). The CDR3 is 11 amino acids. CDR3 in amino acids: CASSLPGEQFF.

The CDR3 here is CASSLDRGHVGELFF. The chain links TRBV12-3 or TRBV12-4 to TRBJ2-2; checking the TCRdb D call of TRBD1 is not possible without DNA. This CDR3 contains 15 residues.

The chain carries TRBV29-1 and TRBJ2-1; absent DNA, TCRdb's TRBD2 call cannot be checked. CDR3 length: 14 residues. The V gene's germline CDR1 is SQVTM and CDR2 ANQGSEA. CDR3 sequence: CSVEGARSYNEQFF.

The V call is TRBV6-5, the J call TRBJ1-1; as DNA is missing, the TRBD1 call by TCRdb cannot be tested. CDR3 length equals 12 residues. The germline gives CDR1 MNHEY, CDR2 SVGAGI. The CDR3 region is CASSGQGTEAFF.

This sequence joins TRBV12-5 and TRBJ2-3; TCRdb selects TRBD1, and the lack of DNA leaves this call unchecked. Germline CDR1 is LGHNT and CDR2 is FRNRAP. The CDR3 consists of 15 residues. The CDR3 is CASGLGRREADTQYF. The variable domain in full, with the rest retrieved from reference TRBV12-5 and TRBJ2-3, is DARVTQTPRHKVTEMGQEVTMRCQPILGHNTVFWYRQTMMQGLELLAYFRNRAPLDDSGMPKDRFSAEMPDATLATLKIQPSEPRDSAVYFCASGLGRREADTQYFGPGTRLTVL.

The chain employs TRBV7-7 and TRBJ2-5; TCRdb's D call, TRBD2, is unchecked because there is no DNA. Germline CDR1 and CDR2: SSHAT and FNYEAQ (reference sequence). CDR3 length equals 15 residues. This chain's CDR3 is CASSKLAGGQETQYF.

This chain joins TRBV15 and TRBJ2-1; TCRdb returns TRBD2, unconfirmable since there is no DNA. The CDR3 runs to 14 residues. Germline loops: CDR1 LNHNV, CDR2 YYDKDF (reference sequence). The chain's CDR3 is CATSTQRESDEQFF.

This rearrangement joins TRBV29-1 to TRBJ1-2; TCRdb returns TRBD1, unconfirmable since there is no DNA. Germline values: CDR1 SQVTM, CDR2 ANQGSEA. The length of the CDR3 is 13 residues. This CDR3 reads CSVETGLYYGYTF.

Here the CDR3 reads CASSTGRGYTF. The rearrangement joins TRBV19 to TRBJ1-2. The CDR3 spans 11 residues. Looked up from germline, CDR1 is LNHDA and CDR2 is SQIVND (reference sequence).

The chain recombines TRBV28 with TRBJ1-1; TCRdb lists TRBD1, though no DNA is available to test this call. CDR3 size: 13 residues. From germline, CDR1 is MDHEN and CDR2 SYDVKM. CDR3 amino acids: CASTPETRSEAFF.

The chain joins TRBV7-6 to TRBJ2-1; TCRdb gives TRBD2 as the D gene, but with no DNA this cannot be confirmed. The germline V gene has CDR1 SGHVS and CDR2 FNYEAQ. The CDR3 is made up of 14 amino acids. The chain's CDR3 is CASSLVHSQDEQFF.

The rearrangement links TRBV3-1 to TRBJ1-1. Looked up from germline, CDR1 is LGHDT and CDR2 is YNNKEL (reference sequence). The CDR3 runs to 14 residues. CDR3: CASSQPDVNTEAFF.

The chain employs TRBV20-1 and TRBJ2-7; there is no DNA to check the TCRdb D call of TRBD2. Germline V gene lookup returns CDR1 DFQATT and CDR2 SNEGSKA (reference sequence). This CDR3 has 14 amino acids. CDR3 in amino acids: CSARVGGVRYEQYF.

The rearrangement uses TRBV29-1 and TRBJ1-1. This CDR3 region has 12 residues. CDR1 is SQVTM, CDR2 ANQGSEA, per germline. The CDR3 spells CSVPDENTEAFF.

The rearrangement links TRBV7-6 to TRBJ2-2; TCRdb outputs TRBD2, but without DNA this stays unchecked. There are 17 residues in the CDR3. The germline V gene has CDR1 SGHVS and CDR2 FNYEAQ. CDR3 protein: CASSLARGGPDTGELFF. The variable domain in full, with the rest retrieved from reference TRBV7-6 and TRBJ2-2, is GAGVSQSPRYKVTKRGQDVALRCDPISGHVSLYWYRQALGQGPEFLTYFNYEAQQDKSGLPNDRFSAERPEGSISTLTIQRTEQRDSAMYRCASSLARGGPDTGELFFGEGSRLTVL.

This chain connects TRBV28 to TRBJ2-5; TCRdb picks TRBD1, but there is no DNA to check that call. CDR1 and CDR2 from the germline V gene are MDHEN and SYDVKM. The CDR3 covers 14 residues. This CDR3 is CASSLMAGGETQYF.